This T cell receptor (beta chain) was recovered during a study of T cell repertoires in cytomegalovirus infection (dated by TCRdb to 2018 to 2020). About the study as a whole: Because public TCR beta signatures pointed to carriage of CMV infection together with the matching HLA type, the HLA type of each donor mattered for the analysis.

Taken from the germline V gene, the CDR1 and CDR2 loops are MNHEY and SVGEGT. The CDR3 holds 13 amino acids from the cysteine to the phenylalanine. Only the CDR3 region is kept as DNA, spanning 39 bases read in frame from base 1. After removal of 0 bases from V and 6 bases from J, the junction retains 2 bases not matched to a gene. The paper's findings and limits, for the study overall: In both this cohort and an independent roughly 350-donor cohort, the cumulative frequency of public TCR beta family members distinguished carriers of CMV infection plus the relevant HLA type. The ex vivo response was dominated by HLA-C-restricted CMV-specific TCR beta clonotypes, which also provided the single most frequent clonotype in two of eight donors.

As concerns this clonotype: The target of this receptor is not known. There are no base qualities to consult, and no much larger clone falls within one base.

Sequencing used an Illumina HiSeq 1500. In TCRdb, the public reads were trimmed at Q25 with fastp and aligned with MiXCR, with productive beta chains retained. Rows merge per CDR3 protein into single entries with the most common DNA and genes. This sample has around 200,000 distinct CDR3 sequences in its table, and about a sixth of those were observed once. Of the sample, around 27% falls within the top ten clones. Sequenced material: CD8+ T cells from PBMCs. The TCR sequence derives from a human donor in good health (CMV status not recorded). Some clones in this sample may be carry-over from other donors' samples. Recombination linked TRBV6-2 or TRBV6-3 to TRBJ2-7, and 7 bases in between align with TRBD1. The DNA is as follows: TGTGCCAGCAGTTACTCCGGGACAGTCGAGCAGTACTTC. The resulting protein is CASSYSGTVEQYF.